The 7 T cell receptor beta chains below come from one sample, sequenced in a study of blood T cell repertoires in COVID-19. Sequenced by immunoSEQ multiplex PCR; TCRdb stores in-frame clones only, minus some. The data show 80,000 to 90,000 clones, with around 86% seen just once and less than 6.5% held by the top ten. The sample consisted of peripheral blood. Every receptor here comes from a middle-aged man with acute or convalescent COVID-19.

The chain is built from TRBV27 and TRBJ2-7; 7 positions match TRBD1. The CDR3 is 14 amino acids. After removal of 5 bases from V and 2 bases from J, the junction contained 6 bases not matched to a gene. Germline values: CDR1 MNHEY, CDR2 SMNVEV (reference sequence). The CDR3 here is CASSVRQGPYEQYF. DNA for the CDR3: TGTGCCAGCAGTGTAAGACAGGGCCCCTACGAGCAGTACTTC.

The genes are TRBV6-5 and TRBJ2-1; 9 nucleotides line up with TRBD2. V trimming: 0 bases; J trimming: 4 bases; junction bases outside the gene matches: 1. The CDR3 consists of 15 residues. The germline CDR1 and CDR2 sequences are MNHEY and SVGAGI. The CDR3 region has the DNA TGTGCCAGCAGTTACTCGCTAGCGGGGTACAATGAGCAGTTCTTC. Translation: CASSYSLAGYNEQFF.

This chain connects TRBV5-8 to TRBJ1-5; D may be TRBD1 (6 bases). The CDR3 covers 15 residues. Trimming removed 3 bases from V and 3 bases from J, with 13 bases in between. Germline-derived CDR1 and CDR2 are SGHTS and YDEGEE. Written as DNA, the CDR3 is TGTGCCAGCAGCTCTTTCGGACAGATCAATCAGCCCCAGCATTTT. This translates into CASSSFGQINQPQHF. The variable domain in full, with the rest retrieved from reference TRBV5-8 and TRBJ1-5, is EAGVTQSPTHLIKTRGQQATLRCSPISGHTSVYWYQQALGLGLQFLLWYDEGEERNRGNFPPRFSGRQFPNYSSELNVNALELEDSALYLCASSSFGQINQPQHFGDGTRLSIL.

This chain's CDR3 is CASSPFKGEYEQYF. CDR3 sequence (DNA): TGTGCCAGCTCACCATTCAAGGGGGAGTACGAGCAGTACTTC. The genes are TRBV18 and TRBJ2-7; maybe TRBD1 (6 bases). V lost 2 bases and J 4 bases, leaving 12 bases between the germline ends. Per germline, CDR1 KGHSH and CDR2 LQKENI. The CDR3 sequence is 14 residues long.

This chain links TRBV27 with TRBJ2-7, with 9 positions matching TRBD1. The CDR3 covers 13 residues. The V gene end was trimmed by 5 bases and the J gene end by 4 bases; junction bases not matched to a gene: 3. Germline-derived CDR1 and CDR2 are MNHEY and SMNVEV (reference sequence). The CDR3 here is CASSAGTGYEQYF. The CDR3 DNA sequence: TGTGCCAGCAGTGCCGGGACAGGGTACGAGCAGTACTTC.

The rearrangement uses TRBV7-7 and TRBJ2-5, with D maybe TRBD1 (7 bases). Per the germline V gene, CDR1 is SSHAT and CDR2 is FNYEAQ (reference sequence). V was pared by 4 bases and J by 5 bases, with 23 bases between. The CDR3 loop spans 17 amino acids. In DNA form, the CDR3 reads TGTGCCAGCAGCTCTTTCCCAGGGGGGAGCATGGAGGAGACCCAGTACTTC. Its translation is CASSSFPGGSMEETQYF.

CDR3 DNA sequence: TGCAGCGTTGAAGACCCTAGCGGCCCCTACGAGCAGTACTTC. It codes for CSVEDPSGPYEQYF. The chain uses TRBV29-1 and TRBJ2-7; 7 bases line up with TRBD2. Germline V gives CDR1 SQVTM, CDR2 ANQGSEA. The length of the CDR3 is 14 residues. The junction had 4 bases not matched to a gene; V was cut back by 0 bases and J by 2 bases.